A single sample gave rise to the 24 T cell receptor beta chains below, sequenced in a study of cytomegalovirus exposure and HLA in healthy donors. Produced via immunoSEQ multiplex PCR; TCRdb's table is partial and in-frame only. The repertoire consists of 150,000 to 200,000 clones, with 65% to 85% occurring once and the leading ten covering approximately 3%. What was sequenced was PBMCs. All receptors derive from a woman aged 18 to 35 in good health and CMV-seropositive.

The chain links TRBV6-1 to TRBJ1-4; possible D gene TRBD1, 5 bases. Germline values: CDR1 MNHNS, CDR2 SASEGT. The V end lost 6 bases, the J end lost 5 bases, and 10 bases lay between the germline ends. The CDR3 loop spans 13 amino acids. The CDR3 here is CASRTVSNEKLFF. The CDR3 DNA is TGTGCCAGCAGGACAGTTTCAAATGAAAAACTGTTTTTT.

This clone came up a few times. The chain uses TRBV10-3 and TRBJ2-1; tentative D call: TRBD2 (7 bases). Looked up from germline, CDR1 is ENHRY and CDR2 is SYGVKD. This CDR3 is built from 15 residues. Trimming removed 6 bases from V and 3 bases from J, with 15 bases in between. The CDR3 loop is CAISTGGDVYNEQFF. As DNA, the CDR3 is TGTGCCATCAGCACGGGGGGCGATGTCTACAATGAGCAGTTCTTC.

V usage is TRBV2 and J usage is TRBJ2-7; 7 nucleotides match TRBD1. V lost 5 bases and J lost 6; bases outside the gene matches: 7. From germline, CDR1 is SNHLY and CDR2 FYNNEI. The CDR3 length is 13 residues. CDR3 nucleotides: TGTGCCAGCAGTCAAACAGGGGACGGCGAGCAGTACTTC. Translated: CASSQTGDGEQYF.

This chain links TRBV18 with TRBJ1-1; unclear D gene. Germline CDR1 and CDR2: KGHSH and LQKENI. The length of the CDR3 is 13 residues. The germline V and J ends were trimmed by 3 bases and 3 bases, with 8 bases remaining between them. In DNA form, the CDR3 reads TGTGCCAGCTCACCGGTGGCCTACACTGAAGCTTTCTTT. This encodes CASSPVAYTEAFF.

This clone was detected a few times. The V gene is TRBV5-1, the J gene TRBJ1-2; TRBD1 aligns across 7 bases. The CDR3 extends over 15 amino acids. Germline V gives CDR1 SGHRS, CDR2 YFSETQ. J was trimmed by 12 bases and V by 4 bases; bases with no gene match: 18. DNA for the CDR3: TGCGCCAGCAGCAAACAACCTACAGGGGCTCAGAAAAACACCTTC. It yields the protein CASSKQPTGAQKNTF.

The chain joins TRBV6-6 to TRBJ2-1; 7 bases line up with TRBD2. Germline CDR1 and CDR2: MNHNY and SVGAGI (reference sequence). CDR3 size: 16 residues. V shed 6 bases and J 7 bases; nucleotides not matched to a gene: 15. The CDR3 sequence: CASSVIRGGGTNEQFF. CDR3 DNA: TGTGCCAGCAGCGTGATTCGCGGCGGGGGAACGAATGAGCAGTTCTTC.

The gene calls are TRBV7-3 and TRBJ2-4, with unresolved D. The V gene's germline CDR1 is SGHTA and CDR2 FQGTGA. CDR3 length: 17 amino acids. Trimming cost V 0 bases and J 0 bases, with 12 bases left between them. The CDR3 spells CASSLTSRDLAKNIQYF. The CDR3 DNA follows: TGTGCCAGCAGCTTAACTTCCCGAGATCTAGCCAAAAACATTCAGTACTTC.

The rearrangement links TRBV19 to TRBJ1-2; possibly TRBD1 for D (6 bases). This CDR3 is built from 12 residues. V was trimmed by 7 bases and J by 6 bases, leaving 12 bases between them. CDR1 LNHDA and CDR2 SQIVND come from the germline V gene (reference sequence). CDR3 sequence (DNA): TGTGCCAGTACCCCTACAGGGCATGGCTACACCTTC. Amino acids: CASTPTGHGYTF.

The rearrangement uses TRBV27 and TRBJ2-2, with D unresolved. With 6 bases removed from V and 2 bases from J, the gap between germline ends came to 4 bases. In germline, CDR1 is MNHEY, CDR2 SMNVEV (reference sequence). CDR3 length equals 12 residues. The CDR3 nucleotides read TGTGCCAGCAGCCTCAACACCGGGGAGCTGTTTTTT. Protein product: CASSLNTGELFF.

V gene TRBV27 combines with J gene TRBJ2-5, with 7 nucleotides matching TRBD1. Germline V gives CDR1 MNHEY, CDR2 SMNVEV (reference sequence). Trimming took 7 bases from V and 2 from J; bases not matched to a gene: 10. The CDR3 totals 15 residues. CDR3 residues: CASKWRQGTQETQYF. The CDR3 DNA sequence: TGTGCCAGCAAATGGAGACAGGGAACTCAAGAGACCCAGTACTTC.

V and J are TRBV15 and TRBJ1-2, with a possible D match to TRBD1 (6 bases). This CDR3 has 15 amino acids. V shed 0 bases and J shed 4 bases, with 12 bases lying between them. Germline V gene sequence: CDR1 LNHNV, CDR2 YYDKDF (reference sequence). The CDR3 DNA reads TGTGCCACCAGCAGAGAAGGTACAGGGAGCTATGGCTACACCTTC. Its protein is CATSREGTGSYGYTF. Supplemented by reference TRBV15 and TRBJ1-2, the full variable domain reads DAMVIQNPRYQVTQFGKPVTLSCSQTLNHNVMYWYQQKSSQAPKLLFHYYDKDFNNEADTPDNFQSRRPNTSFCFLDIRSPGLGDTAMYLCATSREGTGSYGYTFGSGTRLTVV.

The chain employs TRBV7-6 and TRBJ2-1, with a weak D call TRBD1 (5 bases). Germline V gene data show CDR1 as SGHVS and CDR2 as FNYEAQ. Trimming shortened V by 3 bases and J by 1 base, and 10 bases separated the two germline ends. The CDR3 extends over 15 amino acids. The CDR3 protein is CASSFRYRSYNEQFF. For the CDR3, the DNA is TGTGCCAGCAGCTTTCGATACAGGTCCTACAATGAGCAGTTCTTC.

About this clone itself: The same CDR3 also results from other DNA sequences found in this sample. The chain employs TRBV5-1 and TRBJ2-5, with TRBD2 matching over 8 bases. Per germline, CDR1 SGHRS and CDR2 YFSETQ. Trimming at V came to 0 bases and at J to 2 bases, leaving 3 bases not matched to a gene. The CDR3 consists of 15 residues. The CDR3 loop is CASSLVVAGQETQYF. DNA for the CDR3: TGCGCCAGCAGCTTGGTGGTAGCGGGGCAAGAGACCCAGTACTTC.

V usage is TRBV5-1 and J usage is TRBJ2-1; 8 nucleotides agree with TRBD2. Unmatched junction bases numbered 8, after V lost 2 bases and J lost 7 bases. The length of the CDR3 is 15 residues. CDR1 and CDR2 from the germline V gene are SGHRS and YFSETQ. The CDR3 DNA follows: TGCGCCAGCAGCTTACTAGCGGACCTCTGGAATGAGCAGTTCTTC. Amino acids: CASSLLADLWNEQFF. Full variable domain (rest looked up from reference TRBV5-1 and TRBJ2-1): KAGVTQTPRYLIKTRGQQVTLSCSPISGHRSVSWYQQTPGQGLQFLFEYFSETQRNKGNFPGRFSGRQFSNSRSEMNVSTLELGDSALYLCASSLLADLWNEQFFGPGTRLTVL.

This clone was counted once. The chain carries TRBV6-5 and TRBJ1-1; D not certain. CDR3 size: 15 residues. With 7 bases removed from V and 1 base from J, the gap between germline ends came to 16 bases. Germline V gives CDR1 MNHEY, CDR2 SVGAGI. The CDR3 here is CASKTTWAANTEAFF. CDR3 sequence (DNA): TGTGCCAGCAAAACAACATGGGCAGCGAACACTGAAGCTTTCTTT.

The rearrangement links TRBV7-8 to TRBJ1-2; D is ambiguous. V lost 1 base and J 7 bases, leaving 10 bases between the germline ends. Germline V gene data show CDR1 as SGHVS and CDR2 as FQNEAQ. The CDR3 consists of 13 residues. Here the CDR3 reads CASSLGVGSGYTF. The CDR3 DNA sequence: TGTGCCAGCAGCTTAGGGGTAGGGAGTGGCTACACCTTC. Full variable domain (outside the CDR3, taken from reference TRBV7-8 and TRBJ1-2): GAGVSQSPRYKVAKRGQDVALRCDPISGHVSLFWYQQALGQGPEFLTYFQNEAQLDKSGLPSDRFFAERPEGSVSTLKIQRTQQEDSAVYLCASSLGVGSGYTFGSGTRLTVV.

The chain is built from TRBV9 and TRBJ2-1; D uncertain. Trimming shortened V by 0 bases and J by 12 bases, and 16 bases separated the two germline ends. Germline V gene lookup returns CDR1 SGDLS and CDR2 YYNGEE. CDR3 length equals 14 residues. The CDR3 sequence: CASSVEYESQSQFF. The CDR3 DNA reads as TGTGCCAGCAGCGTAGAATACGAGTCCCAATCGCAGTTCTTC.

V and J are TRBV4-1 and TRBJ1-4; no definite D call. This CDR3 spans 14 amino acids. V gave up 5 bases and J gave up 8 bases, with 15 bases separating them. The germline V gene has CDR1 MGHRA and CDR2 YSYEKL. The DNA for the CDR3 is TGCGCCAGCAGCGCGGTGGAGGCTTGGGAAAAACTGTTTTTT. Encoded protein: CASSAVEAWEKLFF.

The genes are TRBV9 and TRBJ2-3; 9 bases line up with TRBD2. Germline V gene data show CDR1 as SGDLS and CDR2 as YYNGEE. This CDR3 is 16 amino acids long. The junction had 9 bases not matched to a gene; V was cut back by 4 bases and J by 3 bases. DNA of the CDR3: TGTGCCAGCAGCATGCGGGGGGGCGAGAGTACAGATACGCAGTATTTT. It codes for CASSMRGGESTDTQYF.

This chain links TRBV27 with TRBJ2-1, with D unresolved. CDR1 is MNHEY, CDR2 SMNVEV, per germline (reference sequence). The CDR3 spans 8 residues. V lost 6 bases and J lost 15, with 6 bases in between. CDR3 protein: CASSPRFF. The CDR3 DNA is TGTGCCAGCAGCCCTAGGTTCTTC.

This clone is a singleton in its sample. V is TRBV19 and J is TRBJ2-7, with D tentatively TRBD1 (5 bases). Trimming pared 2 bases from V and 1 base from J, leaving 9 bases between. The germline V gene encodes CDR1 LNHDA and CDR2 SQIVND (reference sequence). This CDR3 has 14 residues. The CDR3 sequence: CASSISQGSYEQYF. CDR3 sequence (DNA): TGTGCCAGTAGTATAAGTCAGGGATCCTACGAGCAGTACTTC.

This chain uses TRBV2 with TRBJ1-3, with no clear D. Trimming removed 5 bases from V and 4 bases from J, with 6 bases in between. The length of the CDR3 is 12 residues. Looked up from germline, CDR1 is SNHLY and CDR2 is FYNNEI. The CDR3 region has the DNA TGTGCCAGCAGTAGAGGGGGAAACACCATATATTTT. Translating gives CASSRGGNTIYF.

The CDR3 nucleotides read TGTGCCAGCAGCCAAGATACAGCCTATGGCTACACCTTC. Amino acids: CASSQDTAYGYTF. V usage is TRBV14 and J usage is TRBJ1-2; unclear D gene. The CDR3 has 13 residues. Trimming took off 0 bases at V and 4 bases at J, with 6 bases between the two ends. CDR1 is SGHDN and CDR2 is FVKESK in the germline V gene.

V and J are TRBV4-1 and TRBJ1-2, with 9 bases aligning to TRBD1. Germline V CDR1 and CDR2: MGHRA, YSYEKL. The CDR3 is made up of 16 amino acids. J was trimmed by 2 bases and V by 4 bases; bases with no gene match: 8. CDR3 DNA sequence: TGCGCCAGCAGCCTAAACAGGGGGCTGAAGAACTATGGCTACACCTTC. This sequence encodes CASSLNRGLKNYGYTF.